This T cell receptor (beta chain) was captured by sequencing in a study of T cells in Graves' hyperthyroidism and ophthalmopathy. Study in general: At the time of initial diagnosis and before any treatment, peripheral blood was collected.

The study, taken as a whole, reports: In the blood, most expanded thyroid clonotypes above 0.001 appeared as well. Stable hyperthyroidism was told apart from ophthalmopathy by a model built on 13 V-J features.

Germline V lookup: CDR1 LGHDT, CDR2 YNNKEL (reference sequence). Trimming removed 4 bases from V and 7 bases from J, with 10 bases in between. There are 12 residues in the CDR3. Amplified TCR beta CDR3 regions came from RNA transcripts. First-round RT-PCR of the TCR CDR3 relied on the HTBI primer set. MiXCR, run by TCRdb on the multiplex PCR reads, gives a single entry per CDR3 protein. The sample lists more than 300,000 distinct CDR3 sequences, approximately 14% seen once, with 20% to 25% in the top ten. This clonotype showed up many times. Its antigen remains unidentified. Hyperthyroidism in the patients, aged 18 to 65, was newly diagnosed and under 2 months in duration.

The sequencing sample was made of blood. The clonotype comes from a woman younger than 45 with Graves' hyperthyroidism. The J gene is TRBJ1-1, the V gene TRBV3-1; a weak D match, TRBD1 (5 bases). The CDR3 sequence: CASSLVGDEAFF. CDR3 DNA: TGTGCCAGCAGCCTAGTGGGGGATGAAGCTTTCTTT.